This is a list of T cell receptor beta chains from one sample in a study of regulatory T cells in long-lasting Graves disease. One entry per CDR3 protein, called by TCRdb with MiXCR from the multiplex PCR reads. Of some 500,000 distinct CDR3 sequences in the sample, approximately 12% were seen once. This sample was shared with a second study, whose subject was T cells in Graves' hyperthyroidism and ophthalmopathy.

The sequenced sample was peripheral blood mononuclear cells (PBMCs), obtained at new diagnosis, from a patient treated with antithyroid drugs. The source of these receptors is a man aged 30-40 years with Graves disease. The CDR3 runs from the conserved cysteine through the conserved F or W. The order of the fields is V gene, D gene, clone size, J gene, CDR3 protein, CDR3 DNA. The D gene is left open where the match is weak. Part of the rows lack a size; the others show once, few, many or a class for expanded clones.

v_gene: TRBV5-1; d_gene: NA; abundance: few; j_gene: TRBJ1-3; CDR3aa: CASSTDRRNTIYF; CDR3nt: TGCGCCAGCAGCACCGACAGAAGAAACACCATATATTTT
v_gene: TRBV24-1; d_gene: TRBD2; abundance: many; j_gene: TRBJ2-1; CDR3aa: CATSDPYYSGGSYNEQFF; CDR3nt: TGTGCCACCAGTGACCCCTATTATAGCGGGGGCTCCTACAATGAGCAGTTCTTC
v_gene: TRBV12-3/TRBV12-4; d_gene: NA; abundance: many; j_gene: TRBJ1-2; CDR3aa: CASSSDNYGYTF; CDR3nt: TGTGCCAGCAGTTCCGATAACTATGGCTACACCTTC
v_gene: TRBV6-5; d_gene: NA; abundance: many; j_gene: TRBJ2-3; CDR3aa: CASSYGPTDTQYF; CDR3nt: TGTGCCAGCAGTTACGGTCCTACAGATACGCAGTATTTT
v_gene: TRBV12-3/TRBV12-4; d_gene: NA; abundance: many; j_gene: TRBJ1-1; CDR3aa: CASSRVRTEAFF; CDR3nt: TGTGCCAGCAGTCGAGTCCGCACTGAAGCTTTCTTT
v_gene: TRBV20-1; d_gene: TRBD2; abundance: NA; j_gene: TRBJ2-1; CDR3aa: CSASSSGTLFNEQFF; CDR3nt: TGCAGTGCTTCCAGTAGCGGGACTCTGTTCAATGAGCAGTTCTTC
v_gene: TRBV6-2/TRBV6-3; d_gene: NA; abundance: NA; j_gene: TRBJ2-7; CDR3aa: CASSYSATPYEQHF; CDR3nt: TGTGCCAGCAGTTACTCCGCCACCCCCTACGAGCAGCACTTC
v_gene: TRBV3-1; d_gene: NA; abundance: NA; j_gene: TRBJ2-1; CDR3aa: CASSQEPGASYNEQFF; CDR3nt: TGTGCCAGCAGCCAAGAACCGGGAGCCTCCTACAATGAGCAGTTCTTC
v_gene: TRBV5-6; d_gene: NA; abundance: many; j_gene: TRBJ2-3; CDR3aa: CASSFDGTTDTQYF; CDR3nt: TGTGCCAGCAGCTTTGACGGGACCACAGATACGCAGTATTTT
v_gene: TRBV30; d_gene: NA; abundance: NA; j_gene: TRBJ1-3; CDR3aa: CALGREGNYTIYF; CDR3nt: TGTGCCTTGGGGCGTGAGGGGAACTACACCATATATTTT
v_gene: TRBV5-1; d_gene: TRBD2; abundance: many; j_gene: TRBJ2-7; CDR3aa: CANSTGEGTDEQYF; CDR3nt: TGCGCCAATTCAACGGGGGAGGGCACCGACGAGCAGTACTTC
v_gene: TRBV18; d_gene: TRBD1; abundance: few; j_gene: TRBJ2-1; CDR3aa: CASSPGTGRRDEQFF; CDR3nt: TGTGCCAGCTCACCTGGGACAGGGCGGCGGGATGAGCAGTTCTTC
v_gene: TRBV15; d_gene: TRBD2; abundance: few; j_gene: TRBJ2-7; CDR3aa: CATSRPLLAGGNYEQCF; CDR3nt: TGTGCCACCAGCAGACCCCTACTAGCGGGAGGGAACTACGAGCAGTGCTTC
v_gene: TRBV20-1; d_gene: TRBD1; abundance: few; j_gene: TRBJ2-7; CDR3aa: CSARRRTGAYEQYF; CDR3nt: TGCAGTGCTAGACGTCGGACAGGGGCATACGAGCAGTACTTC
v_gene: TRBV7-8; d_gene: TRBD1; abundance: NA; j_gene: TRBJ2-5; CDR3aa: CASSGRGDRETQYF; CDR3nt: TGTGCCAGCAGCGGACGTGGGGACAGAGAGACCCAGTACTTC
v_gene: TRBV6-5; d_gene: NA; abundance: many; j_gene: TRBJ1-1; CDR3aa: CASSYQRGPTEAFF; CDR3nt: TGTGCCAGCAGTTACCAACGGGGACCCACTGAAGCTTTCTTT
v_gene: TRBV15; d_gene: NA; abundance: NA; j_gene: TRBJ2-2; CDR3aa: CATSRPGHPGELFF; CDR3nt: TGTGCCACCAGCAGACCCGGACATCCGGGGGAGCTGTTTTTT
v_gene: TRBV7-2; d_gene: NA; abundance: many; j_gene: TRBJ2-7; CDR3aa: CASSLESGGGQAYEQYF; CDR3nt: TGTGCCAGCAGCTTAGAGTCCGGCGGGGGCCAAGCCTACGAGCAGTACTTC
v_gene: TRBV5-1; d_gene: NA; abundance: many; j_gene: TRBJ2-7; CDR3aa: CASSDGGEQYF; CDR3nt: TGCGCCAGCAGCGACGGAGGTGAGCAGTACTTC
v_gene: TRBV6-6; d_gene: TRBD2; abundance: many; j_gene: TRBJ2-2; CDR3aa: CASSYSVLAGPTGELFF; CDR3nt: TGTGCCAGCAGTTACTCGGTCCTAGCGGGACCCACCGGGGAGCTGTTTTTT
v_gene: TRBV14; d_gene: NA; abundance: NA; j_gene: TRBJ2-3; CDR3aa: CASRPRSDYTQYF; CDR3nt: TGTGCCAGCAGACCCCGATCAGATTATACGCAGTATTTT
v_gene: TRBV30; d_gene: TRBD1; abundance: many; j_gene: TRBJ2-7; CDR3aa: CAWSPTGGGYEQYF; CDR3nt: TGTGCCTGGAGTCCGACAGGGGGGGGTTACGAGCAGTACTTC
v_gene: TRBV28; d_gene: TRBD1; abundance: few; j_gene: TRBJ2-4; CDR3aa: CACCSGTGRNIQYF; CDR3nt: TGTGCCTGCTGCTCGGGGACAGGGAGGAACATTCAGTACTTC
v_gene: TRBV28; d_gene: NA; abundance: many; j_gene: TRBJ1-1; CDR3aa: CASSLNGRNTEAFF; CDR3nt: TGTGCCAGCAGTCTAAACGGACGGAACACTGAAGCTTTCTTT